This TCR beta chain was found in a study of identical twins. The study, taken as a whole, reports: Twin pairs' shared out-of-frame alpha sequences were enriched in low generation probability.

Germline CDR1 LNHNV, CDR2 YYDKDF (reference sequence). The CDR3 length is 15 residues. Trimming cost V 5 bases and J 0 bases, with 12 bases left between them. A universal primer site was added by template switching, and unique molecular identifiers were carried by the cDNA. TCRdb independently ran MiXCR on the 5' RACE reads; one entry per CDR3 protein. The sample has some 250,000 distinct CDR3 sequences; 12% are singletons. Regarding this clonotype: Antigen: not known.

All donors were healthy Caucasians. This sample also appeared in a second study, on yellow fever vaccine responses in identical twins.

The chain carries TRBV15 and TRBJ2-3; D gene ambiguous. This receptor was obtained from a woman aged 18-29 years in good health. Sample: memory (CD45RO+) T cells sorted from blood. The DNA for the CDR3 is TGTGCCACCAGCCCGAGAGCGAGTAGCACAGATACGCAGTATTTT. This encodes CATSPRASSTDTQYF.